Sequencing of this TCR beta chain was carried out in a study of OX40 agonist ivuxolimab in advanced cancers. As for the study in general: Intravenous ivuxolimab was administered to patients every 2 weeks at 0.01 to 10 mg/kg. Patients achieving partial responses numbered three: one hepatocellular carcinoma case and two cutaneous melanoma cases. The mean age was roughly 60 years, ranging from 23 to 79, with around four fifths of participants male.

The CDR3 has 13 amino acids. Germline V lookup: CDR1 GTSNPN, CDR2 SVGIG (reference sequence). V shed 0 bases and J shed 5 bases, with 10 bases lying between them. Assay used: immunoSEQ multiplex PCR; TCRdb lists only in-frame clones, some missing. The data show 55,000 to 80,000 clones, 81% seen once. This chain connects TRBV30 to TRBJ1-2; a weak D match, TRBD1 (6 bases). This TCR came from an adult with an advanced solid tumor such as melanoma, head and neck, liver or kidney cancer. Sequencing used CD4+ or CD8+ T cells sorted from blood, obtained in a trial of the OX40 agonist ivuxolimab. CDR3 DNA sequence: TGTGCCTGGAGTGTACTGGGGGCGTATGGCTACACCTTC. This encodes CAWSVLGAYGYTF.